This entry concerns a single T cell receptor beta chain. These data originate in a study of blood T cell repertoires in COVID-19. Overall study: Sites in the United States, Italy and Spain provided acute and convalescent COVID-19 samples. Sources were T cells, B-cell-depleted T cells, or PBMCs; the material itself was cDNA or gDNA.

V gave up 5 bases and J gave up 2 bases; unmatched junction bases: 13. Looked up from germline, CDR1 is MDHEN and CDR2 is SYDVKM. The CDR3 totals 17 residues. Repertoires were generated with immunoSEQ multiplex PCR, while TCRdb's copy carries only in-frame clones and drops some. The repertoire has fewer than 50,000 clones, around 88% of them found once; the top ten carry approximately 44%. The TCR comes from an elderly woman with active or convalescent COVID-19. This sequence joins TRBV28 and TRBJ2-3; 7 positions agree with TRBD1. The material sequenced was peripheral blood. The CDR3 loop is CASSLPGTAALTDTQYF. Here the CDR3 DNA reads TGTGCCAGCAGTCTACCGGGGACAGCTGCCCTCACAGATACGCAGTATTTT.